Below are 8 T cell receptor beta chains sequenced from a single sample in a study of blood T cell repertoires in COVID-19. Sequencing used immunoSEQ multiplex PCR; TCRdb keeps in-frame clones, though not all of them. The sample includes tens of thousands of clones, 78% of them seen just once. The sample was peripheral blood. These receptors all come from a man between 65 and 80 years old with COVID-19, enrolled during active disease.

The chain has TRBV6-2 or TRBV6-3 and TRBJ2-7, with D unresolved. Germline CDR1 and CDR2: MNHEY and SVGEGT. V shed 4 bases and J shed 5 bases, with 18 bases lying between them. CDR3 length: 15 amino acids. The CDR3 DNA is TGTGCCAGCAGTTCGAGAATAAGTTTGAGGAACGAGCAGTACTTC. It yields the protein CASSSRISLRNEQYF.

V gene TRBV2 combines with J gene TRBJ2-3, with D possibly TRBD2 on 5 matching bases. In germline, CDR1 is SNHLY, CDR2 FYNNEI. V lost 4 bases to trimming and J lost 3 bases, with 8 bases between them. CDR3 length: 13 amino acids. The CDR3 here is CASSVEVTDTQYF. As DNA, the CDR3 is TGTGCCAGCAGTGTGGAGGTTACAGATACGCAGTATTTT.

The chain couples TRBV20-1 to TRBJ1-1; D is ambiguous. The CDR3 is 11 amino acids. Germline-derived CDR1 and CDR2 are DFQATT and SNEGSKA (reference sequence). V gave up 3 bases and J gave up 4 bases, with 6 bases separating them. In DNA, the CDR3 is TGCAGTGCTAGTGGTCGCACTGAAGCTTTCTTT. As protein: CSASGRTEAFF.

CDR3 protein: CASSQDGQGARGYTF. Written as DNA, the CDR3 is TGCGCCAGCAGCCAAGATGGACAGGGGGCGAGGGGCTACACCTTC. The chain recombines TRBV4-1 with TRBJ1-2, with 11 nucleotides matching TRBD1. Germline loops: CDR1 MGHRA, CDR2 YSYEKL. The J segment lost 8 bases and the V segment lost 0 bases, leaving 5 bases of the junction unmatched. The CDR3 has 15 residues.

The chain uses TRBV5-1 and TRBJ2-5; 8 nucleotides agree with TRBD1. J gave up 5 bases and V 8 bases, and 14 bases lay outside the gene matches. There are 15 residues in the CDR3. Germline CDR1 is SGHRS and CDR2 is YFSETQ. CDR3 amino acids: CASQGRTGLRETQYF. For the CDR3, the DNA is TGCGCCAGTCAAGGTCGGACAGGGTTACGGGAGACCCAGTACTTC. Together with reference TRBV5-1 and TRBJ2-5, the CDR3 gives the full variable domain: KAGVTQTPRYLIKTRGQQVTLSCSPISGHRSVSWYQQTPGQGLQFLFEYFSETQRNKGNFPGRFSGRQFSNSRSEMNVSTLELGDSALYLCASQGRTGLRETQYFGPGTRLLVL.

The V and J genes are TRBV6-6 and TRBJ1-3; D not certain. Germline CDR1 is MNHNY and CDR2 is SVGAGI (reference sequence). CDR3 length: 16 amino acids. The germline V and J ends were trimmed by 5 bases and 3 bases, with 17 bases remaining between them. CDR3 protein: CASSSEWAPDGNTIYF. The CDR3 DNA sequence: TGTGCCAGCAGTAGTGAGTGGGCGCCGGATGGAAACACCATATATTTT.

This sequence joins TRBV10-2 and TRBJ1-6, with 10 bases identical to TRBD1. Germline V gene sequence: CDR1 WSHSY, CDR2 SAAADI. The CDR3 covers 15 residues. Trimming took 4 bases from V and 6 from J; bases not matched to a gene: 3. CDR3 DNA: TGCGCCAGCAGTGTTGGGACAGGGGCTAATTCACCCCTCCACTTT. This translates into CASSVGTGANSPLHF.

This chain uses TRBV5-4 with TRBJ1-1, with no clear D. V lost 5 bases and J lost 11, with 13 bases in between. From germline, CDR1 is SGHNT and CDR2 YYREEE (reference sequence). The CDR3 has 11 residues. The CDR3 reads CASRSGRGAFF. The CDR3 nucleotides read TGTGCCAGCAGATCGGGCCGCGGGGCTTTCTTT.